This T cell receptor (beta chain) was observed in a study of control samples from healthy donors and cancer patients. Some clones are missing from TCRdb's copy, which holds only in-frame ones; the method was immunoSEQ multiplex PCR. The sample comprises about 140,000 clones, roughly 92% of which are singletons, and less than 15% rests with the top ten. The sequencing sample was made of blood. The sequence derives from a middle-aged man in good health.

The CDR3, as DNA: TGTGCCAGCAGCTTAGTAGCAGGGAAAGGCTACACCTTC. This gives the protein CASSLVAGKGYTF. The V and J genes are TRBV11-2 and TRBJ1-2; perhaps TRBD1 as D (5 bases). This CDR3 is 13 amino acids long. The V end lost 1 base, the J end lost 8 bases, and 11 bases lay between the germline ends. CDR1 and CDR2 from the germline V gene are SGHAT and FQNNGV. The whole variable domain, remainder taken from reference TRBV11-2 and TRBJ1-2, is EAGVAQSPRYKIIEKRQSVAFWCNPISGHATLYWYQQILGQGPKLLIQFQNNGVVDDSQLPKDRFSAERLKGVDSTLKIQPAKLEDSAVYLCASSLVAGKGYTFGSGTRLTVV.